Listed here is a single TCR beta chain. Its antigen is unknown. This specimen comes from a study of cytomegalovirus exposure and HLA in healthy donors. General study findings and limits: The authors listed 150 to 200 TCR beta chains as cytomegalovirus-associated.

This CDR3 contains 15 residues. Germline V CDR1 and CDR2: LNHDA, SQIVND (reference sequence). With V trimmed by 5 bases and J by 3 bases, 5 bases remained unmatched. Primers included in the PCR were 60 Vbeta and 13 Jbeta primers. Per the original data handling: About 9.9 million of the roughly 77 million unique TCR beta chains counted in a later analysis were shared. Sequenced by immunoSEQ multiplex PCR; TCRdb stores in-frame clones only, minus some. The DNA gave D and trimming, while V, J and clone size come from that table. The sample lists 160,000 or so clones; 60% to 85% were seen once. The genes are TRBV19 and TRBJ2-3; TRBD1 aligns across 10 bases. The receptor was isolated from a woman in her forties in good health and CMV-seronegative. Sequences were obtained from PBMCs. The CDR3 DNA reads as TGTGCCAGTAGTTCGGGACAGGGGATAACAGATACGCAGTATTTT. Protein: CASSSGQGITDTQYF. Full variable domain (rest looked up from reference TRBV19 and TRBJ2-3): DGGITQSPKYLFRKEGQNVTLSCEQNLNHDAMYWYRQDPGQGLRLIYYSQIVNDFQKGDIAEGYSVSREKKESFPLTVTSAQKNPTAFYLCASSSGQGITDTQYFGPGTRLTVL.